This T cell receptor beta chain is drawn from a study of T-cell memory formation after mild COVID-19. Study in general: TCR clusters largely stayed donor specific. The study, taken as a whole, reports: The pre-infection memory compartment contained some responding clones, suggesting cross-reactive memory joined. Most CD4+ clones that shrank were in CM and EM, while CD8+ ones turned up in EMRA.

In regard to this clonotype: Its antigen is unidentified.

After 5'RACE with constant-segment primers, TCR alpha and TCR beta cDNA libraries carrying sample barcodes and UMIs were obtained. TCRdb redid the calling of the 5' RACE reads with MiXCR, one entry per CDR3 protein. The table shows just over 400,000 distinct CDR3 sequences, with under 25% occurring only once. The sequence came from an adult woman who had mild COVID-19 (a few samples of this study predate the infection). Cell type and time point are not known. The sample taken for sequencing was PBMCs or a T cell subset sorted from them (not recorded which).

CDR3 nucleotides: TGTGCCAGTAGTATAGATCGGGGACAGACCAATCAGCCCCAGCATTTT. Protein product: CASSIDRGQTNQPQHF. V usage is TRBV19 and J usage is TRBJ1-5; 7 bases agree with TRBD1. There are 16 residues in the CDR3. Germline V CDR1 and CDR2: LNHDA, SQIVND (reference sequence). V lost 0 bases to trimming and J lost 3 bases; unmatched junction nucleotides: 5.